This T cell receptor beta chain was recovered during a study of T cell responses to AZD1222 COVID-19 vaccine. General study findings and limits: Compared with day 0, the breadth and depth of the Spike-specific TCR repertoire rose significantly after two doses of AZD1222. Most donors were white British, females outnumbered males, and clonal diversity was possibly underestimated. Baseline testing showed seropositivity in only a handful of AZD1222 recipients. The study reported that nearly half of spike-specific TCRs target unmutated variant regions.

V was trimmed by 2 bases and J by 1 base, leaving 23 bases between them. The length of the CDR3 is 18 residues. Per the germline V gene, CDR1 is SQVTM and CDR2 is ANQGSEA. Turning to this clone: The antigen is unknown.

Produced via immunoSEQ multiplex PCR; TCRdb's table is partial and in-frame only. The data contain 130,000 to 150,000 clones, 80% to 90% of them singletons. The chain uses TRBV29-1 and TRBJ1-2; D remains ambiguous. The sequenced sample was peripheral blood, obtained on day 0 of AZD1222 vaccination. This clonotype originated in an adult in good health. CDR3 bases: TGCAGCGTTGAAAATCTAAATCCGGGGAGGACCGATAACTATGGCTACACCTTC. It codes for CSVENLNPGRTDNYGYTF.